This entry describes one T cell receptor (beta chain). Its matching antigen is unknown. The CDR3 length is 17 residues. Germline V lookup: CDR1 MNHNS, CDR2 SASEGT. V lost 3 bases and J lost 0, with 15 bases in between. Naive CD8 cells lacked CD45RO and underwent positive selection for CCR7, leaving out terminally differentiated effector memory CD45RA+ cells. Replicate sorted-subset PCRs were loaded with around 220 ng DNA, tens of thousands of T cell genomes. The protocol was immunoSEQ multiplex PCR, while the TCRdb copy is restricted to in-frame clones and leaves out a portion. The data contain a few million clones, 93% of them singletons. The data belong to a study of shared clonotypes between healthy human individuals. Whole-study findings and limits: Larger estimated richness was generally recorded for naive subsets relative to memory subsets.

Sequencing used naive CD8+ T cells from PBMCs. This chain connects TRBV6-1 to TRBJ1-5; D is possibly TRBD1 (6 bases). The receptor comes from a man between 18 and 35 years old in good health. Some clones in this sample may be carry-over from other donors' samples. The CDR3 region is CASSDGLRGRSNQPQHF. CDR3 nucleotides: TGTGCCAGCAGTGATGGTCTCAGGGGTCGTAGCAATCAGCCCCAGCATTTT.